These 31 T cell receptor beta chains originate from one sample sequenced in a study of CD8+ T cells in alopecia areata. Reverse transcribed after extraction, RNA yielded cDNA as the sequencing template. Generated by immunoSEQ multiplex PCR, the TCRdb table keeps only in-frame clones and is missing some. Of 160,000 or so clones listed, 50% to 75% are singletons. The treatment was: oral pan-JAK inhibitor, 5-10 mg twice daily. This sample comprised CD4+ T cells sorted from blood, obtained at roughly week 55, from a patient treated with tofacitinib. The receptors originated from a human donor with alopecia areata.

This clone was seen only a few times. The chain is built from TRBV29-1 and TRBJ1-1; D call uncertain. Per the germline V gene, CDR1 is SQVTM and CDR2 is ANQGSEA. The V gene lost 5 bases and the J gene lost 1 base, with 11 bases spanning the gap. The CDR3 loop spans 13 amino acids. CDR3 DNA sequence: TGCAGCGTTAATGGGCTGTGGAACACTGAAGCTTTCTTT. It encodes CSVNGLWNTEAFF. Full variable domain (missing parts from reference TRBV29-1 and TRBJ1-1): SAVISQKPSRDICQRGTSLTIQCQVDSQVTMMFWYRQQPGQSLTLIATANQGSEATYESGFVIDKFPISRPNLTFSTLTVSNMSPEDSSIYLCSVNGLWNTEAFFGQGTRLTVV.

The CDR3, as DNA: TGTGCCAGCAGCTTAGTCGGCGGATTCCAAGAGACCCAGTACTTC. It codes for CASSLVGGFQETQYF. The genes are TRBV11-2 and TRBJ2-5, with D unclear. This CDR3 has 15 residues. The germline V gene has CDR1 SGHAT and CDR2 FQNNGV. V lost 1 base to trimming and J lost 1 base, with 10 bases between them.

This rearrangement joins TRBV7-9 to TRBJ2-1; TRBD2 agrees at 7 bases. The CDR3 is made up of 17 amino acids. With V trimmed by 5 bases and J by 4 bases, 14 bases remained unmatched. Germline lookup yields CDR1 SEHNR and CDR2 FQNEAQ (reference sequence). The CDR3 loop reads CASSQGGGANLYNEQFF. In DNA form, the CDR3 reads TGTGCCAGCAGCCAGGGCGGGGGAGCTAATTTATACAATGAGCAGTTCTTC.

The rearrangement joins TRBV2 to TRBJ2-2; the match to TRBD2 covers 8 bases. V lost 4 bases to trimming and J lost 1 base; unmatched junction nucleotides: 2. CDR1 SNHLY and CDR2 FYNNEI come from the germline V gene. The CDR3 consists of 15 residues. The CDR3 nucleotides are TGTGCCAGCAGTGCTCTAGCGGGGAACACCGGGGAGCTGTTTTTT. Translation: CASSALAGNTGELFF.

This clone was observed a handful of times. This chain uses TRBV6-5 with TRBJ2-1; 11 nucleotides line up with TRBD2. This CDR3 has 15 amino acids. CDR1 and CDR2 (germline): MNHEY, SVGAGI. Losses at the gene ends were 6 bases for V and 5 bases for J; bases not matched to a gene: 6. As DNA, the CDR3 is TGTGCCAGCAGGCCTCTAGCGGGGGGCGACAATGAGCAGTTCTTC. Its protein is CASRPLAGGDNEQFF.

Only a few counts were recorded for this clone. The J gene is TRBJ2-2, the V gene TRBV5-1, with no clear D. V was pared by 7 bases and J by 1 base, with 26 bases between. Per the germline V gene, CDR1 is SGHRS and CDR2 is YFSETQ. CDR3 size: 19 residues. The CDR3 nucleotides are TGCGCCAGCGGCCAACAAGACACCGATAGCTGGGGGAACACCGGGGAGCTGTTTTTT. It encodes CASGQQDTDSWGNTGELFF.

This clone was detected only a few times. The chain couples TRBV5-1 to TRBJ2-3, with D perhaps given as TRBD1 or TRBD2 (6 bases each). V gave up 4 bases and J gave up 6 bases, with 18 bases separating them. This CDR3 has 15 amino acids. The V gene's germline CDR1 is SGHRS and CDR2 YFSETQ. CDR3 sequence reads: CASSPQSPGADTQYF. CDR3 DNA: TGCGCCAGCAGCCCTCAGTCCCCGGGGGCGGATACGCAGTATTTT.

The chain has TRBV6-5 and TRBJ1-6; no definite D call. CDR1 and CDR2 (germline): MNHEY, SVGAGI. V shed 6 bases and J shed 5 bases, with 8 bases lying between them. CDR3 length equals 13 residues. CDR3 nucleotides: TGTGCCAGCAGGCTGGGGAATAATTCACCCCTCCACTTT. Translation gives CASRLGNNSPLHF.

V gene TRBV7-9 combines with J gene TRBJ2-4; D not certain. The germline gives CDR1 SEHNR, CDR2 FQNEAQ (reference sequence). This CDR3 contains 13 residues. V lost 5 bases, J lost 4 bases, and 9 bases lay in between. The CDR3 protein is CASSAHKKNIQYF. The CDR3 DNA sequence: TGTGCCAGCAGCGCCCACAAGAAAAACATTCAGTACTTC.

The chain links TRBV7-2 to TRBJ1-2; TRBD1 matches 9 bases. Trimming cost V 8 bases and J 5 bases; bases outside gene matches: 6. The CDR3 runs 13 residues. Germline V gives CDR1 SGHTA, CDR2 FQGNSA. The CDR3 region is CASGEDRGYGYTF. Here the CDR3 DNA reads TGTGCCAGCGGCGAGGACAGGGGTTATGGCTACACCTTC.

The CDR3 region has the DNA TGCGCCAGCAGCTTGGGGGACGAGCAGTACTTC. Translating it yields CASSLGDEQYF. The chain recombines TRBV5-1 with TRBJ2-7; D remains ambiguous. Germline CDR1 is SGHRS and CDR2 is YFSETQ. The CDR3 runs to 11 residues. V lost 0 bases and J 5 bases, leaving 3 bases between the germline ends.

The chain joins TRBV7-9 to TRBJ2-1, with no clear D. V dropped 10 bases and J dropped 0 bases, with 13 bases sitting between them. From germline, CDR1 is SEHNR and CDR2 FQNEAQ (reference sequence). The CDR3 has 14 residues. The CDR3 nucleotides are TGTGCCACGAACGGTGGGCTCTCCTACAATGAGCAGTTCTTC. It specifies CATNGGLSYNEQFF.

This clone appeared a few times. This CDR3 is CASSQDWGETQYF. Written as DNA, the CDR3 is TGTGCCAGCAGCCAAGACTGGGGGGAGACCCAGTACTTC. This chain connects TRBV7-6 to TRBJ2-5, with D perhaps matching TRBD1 or TRBD2 (5 bases each). Germline loops: CDR1 SGHVS, CDR2 FNYEAQ. The CDR3 spans 13 residues. V was shortened by 5 bases and J by 5 bases, with 12 bases between the two germline ends.

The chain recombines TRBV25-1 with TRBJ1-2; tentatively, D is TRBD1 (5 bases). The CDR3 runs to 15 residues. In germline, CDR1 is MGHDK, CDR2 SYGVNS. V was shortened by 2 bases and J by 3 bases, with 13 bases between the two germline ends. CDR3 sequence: CASSEQGKRDYGYTF. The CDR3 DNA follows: TGTGCCAGCAGTGAACAGGGTAAAAGGGACTATGGCTACACCTTC.

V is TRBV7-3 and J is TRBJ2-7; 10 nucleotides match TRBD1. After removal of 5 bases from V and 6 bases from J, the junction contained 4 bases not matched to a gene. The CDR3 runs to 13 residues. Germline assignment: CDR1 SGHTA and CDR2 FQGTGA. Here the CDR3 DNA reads TGTGCCAGCAGCCCCGGGACAGGGGTCGAGCAGTACTTC. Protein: CASSPGTGVEQYF.

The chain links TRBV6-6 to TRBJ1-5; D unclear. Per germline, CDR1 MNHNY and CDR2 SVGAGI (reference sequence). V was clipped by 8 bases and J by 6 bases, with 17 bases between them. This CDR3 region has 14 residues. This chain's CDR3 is CASSALGEGQPQHF. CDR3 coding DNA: TGTGCCAGCTCGGCCCTAGGAGAGGGTCAGCCCCAGCATTTT.

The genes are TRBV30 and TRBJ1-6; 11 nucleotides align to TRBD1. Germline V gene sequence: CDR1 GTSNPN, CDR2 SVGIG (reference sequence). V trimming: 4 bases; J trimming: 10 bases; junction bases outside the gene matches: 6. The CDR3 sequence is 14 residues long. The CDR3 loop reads CAWTRTGGASPLHF. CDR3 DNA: TGTGCCTGGACCAGGACAGGGGGCGCGTCACCCCTCCACTTT.

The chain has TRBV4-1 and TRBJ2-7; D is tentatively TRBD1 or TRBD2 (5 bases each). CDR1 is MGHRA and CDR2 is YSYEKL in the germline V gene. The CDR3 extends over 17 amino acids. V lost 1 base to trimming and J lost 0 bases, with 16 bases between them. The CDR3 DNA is TGCGCCAGCAGCCAAGGGCCCGGGACGGACGGCTCCTACGAGCAGTACTTC. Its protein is CASSQGPGTDGSYEQYF.

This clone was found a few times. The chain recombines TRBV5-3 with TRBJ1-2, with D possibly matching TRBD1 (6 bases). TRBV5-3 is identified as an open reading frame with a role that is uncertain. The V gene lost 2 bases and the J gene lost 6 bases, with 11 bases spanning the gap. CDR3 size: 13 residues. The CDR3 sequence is CARSFSGGDGYTF. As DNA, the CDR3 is TGTGCCAGAAGCTTTTCCGGGGGCGATGGCTACACCTTC.

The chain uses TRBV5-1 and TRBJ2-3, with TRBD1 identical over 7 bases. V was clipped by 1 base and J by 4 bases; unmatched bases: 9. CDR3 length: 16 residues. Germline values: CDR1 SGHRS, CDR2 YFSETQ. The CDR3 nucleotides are TGCGCCAGCAGCTTGCTACAGGGGATGGGTGCAGATACGCAGTATTTT. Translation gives CASSLLQGMGADTQYF.

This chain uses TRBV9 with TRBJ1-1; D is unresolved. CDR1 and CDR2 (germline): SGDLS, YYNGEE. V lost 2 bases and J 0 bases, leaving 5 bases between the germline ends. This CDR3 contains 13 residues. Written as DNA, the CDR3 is TGTGCCAGCAGCGTCTATATGAACACTGAAGCTTTCTTT. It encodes CASSVYMNTEAFF.

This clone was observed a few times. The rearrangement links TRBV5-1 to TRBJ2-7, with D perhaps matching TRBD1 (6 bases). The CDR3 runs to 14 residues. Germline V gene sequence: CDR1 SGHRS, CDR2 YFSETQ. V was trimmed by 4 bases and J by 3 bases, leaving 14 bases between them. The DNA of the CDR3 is TGCGCCAGCAGCGACCCACAGGGCAGCTACGAGCAGTACTTC. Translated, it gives CASSDPQGSYEQYF.

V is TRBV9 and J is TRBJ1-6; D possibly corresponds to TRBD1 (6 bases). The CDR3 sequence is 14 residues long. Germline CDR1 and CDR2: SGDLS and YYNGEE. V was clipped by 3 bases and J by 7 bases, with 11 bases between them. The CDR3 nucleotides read TGTGCCAGCAGCGGCTTGGACAGAAATTCACCCCTCCACTTT. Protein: CASSGLDRNSPLHF.

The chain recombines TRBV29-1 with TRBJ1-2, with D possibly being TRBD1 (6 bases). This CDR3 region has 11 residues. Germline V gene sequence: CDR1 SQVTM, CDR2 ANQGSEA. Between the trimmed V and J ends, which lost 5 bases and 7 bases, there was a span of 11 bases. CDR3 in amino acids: CSVQGLVGYTF. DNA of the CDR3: TGCAGCGTTCAGGGGTTAGTTGGCTACACCTTC.

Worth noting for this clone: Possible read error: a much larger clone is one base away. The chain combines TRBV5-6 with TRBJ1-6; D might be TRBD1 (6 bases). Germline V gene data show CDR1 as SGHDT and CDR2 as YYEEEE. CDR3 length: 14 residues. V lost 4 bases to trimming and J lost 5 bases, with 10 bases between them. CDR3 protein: CASSQRTDNSPLHF. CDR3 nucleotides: TGTGCCAGCAGCCAAAGGACAGATAATTCACCCCTCCACTTT.

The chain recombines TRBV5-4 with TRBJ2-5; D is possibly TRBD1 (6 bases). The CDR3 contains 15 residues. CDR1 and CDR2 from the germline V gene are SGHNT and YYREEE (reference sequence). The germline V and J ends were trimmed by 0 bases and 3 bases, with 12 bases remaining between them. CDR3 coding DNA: TGTGCCAGCAGCTTGGGTGACAGGAGAAAAGAGACCCAGTACTTC. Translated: CASSLGDRRKETQYF.

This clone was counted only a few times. The CDR3 nucleotides read TGCGCCAGCAGTGAACGGAACTCTGGGGCCAACGTCCTGACTTTC. Amino acids: CASSERNSGANVLTF. This chain connects TRBV10-2 to TRBJ2-6; no firm D call. The ends were cut back, 3 bases at V and 0 bases at J, with 6 bases in the middle. This CDR3 region has 15 residues. CDR1 is WSHSY and CDR2 is SAAADI in the germline V gene.

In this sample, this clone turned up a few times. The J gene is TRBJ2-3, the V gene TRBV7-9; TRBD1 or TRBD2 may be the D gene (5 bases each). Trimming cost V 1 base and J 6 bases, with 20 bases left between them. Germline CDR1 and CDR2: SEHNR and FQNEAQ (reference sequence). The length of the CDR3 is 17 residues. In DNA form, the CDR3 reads TGTGCCAGCAGCTTAGTATCTAAGGGATCGAGGGGCGATACGCAGTATTTT. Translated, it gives CASSLVSKGSRGDTQYF. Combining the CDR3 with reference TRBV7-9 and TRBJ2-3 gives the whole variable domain DTGVSQNPRHKITKRGQNVTFRCDPISEHNRLYWYRQTLGQGPEFLTYFQNEAQLEKSRLLSDRFSAERPKGSFSTLEIQRTEQGDSAMYLCASSLVSKGSRGDTQYFGPGTRLTVL.

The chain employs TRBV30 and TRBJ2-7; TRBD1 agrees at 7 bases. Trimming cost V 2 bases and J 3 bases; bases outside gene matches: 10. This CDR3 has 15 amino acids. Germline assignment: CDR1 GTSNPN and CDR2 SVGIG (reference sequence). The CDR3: CAWSLKRTGRYEQYF. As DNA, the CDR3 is TGTGCCTGGAGTCTCAAACGGACAGGTCGCTACGAGCAGTACTTC. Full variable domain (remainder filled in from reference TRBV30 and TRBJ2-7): SQTIHQWPATLVQPVGSPLSLECTVEGTSNPNLYWYRQAAGRGLQLLFYSVGIGQISSEVPQNLSASRPQDRQFILSSKKLLLSDSGFYLCAWSLKRTGRYEQYFGPGTRLTVT.

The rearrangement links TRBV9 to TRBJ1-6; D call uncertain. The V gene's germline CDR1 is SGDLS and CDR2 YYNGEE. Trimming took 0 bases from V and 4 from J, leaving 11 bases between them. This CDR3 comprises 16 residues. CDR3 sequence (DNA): TGTGCCAGCAGCGTAGAGAGGAGTCCTTATAATTCACCCCTCCACTTT. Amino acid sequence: CASSVERSPYNSPLHF.

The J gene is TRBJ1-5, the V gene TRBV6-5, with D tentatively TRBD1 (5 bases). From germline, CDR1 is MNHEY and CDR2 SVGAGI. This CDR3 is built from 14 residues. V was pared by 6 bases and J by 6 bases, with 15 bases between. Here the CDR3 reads CASSHAGTGQPQHF. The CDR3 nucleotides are TGTGCCAGCAGCCATGCAGGGACGGGTCAGCCCCAGCATTTT.